These T cell receptor beta chains were read from a single sample in a study of cytomegalovirus exposure and HLA in healthy donors. Only in-frame clones appear in the TCRdb table, and some are missing; sequencing was by immunoSEQ multiplex PCR. The repertoire has over 80,000 clones, 73% of them found once; the top ten carry 3.5% to 4.5%. The sample consisted of PBMCs. The source is a man aged 35 to 55 in good health and CMV-seronegative. The CDR3 runs from the conserved cysteine through the conserved F or W. The D gene is left open where the match is weak. A row's size may be missing; if present it is once, few, many or a size class.

v_gene	d_gene	j_gene	abundance	CDR3aa	CDR3nt
TRBV5-1	-	TRBJ1-1	-	CASSFGGDTEAFF	TGCGCCAGCAGCTTCGGGGGGGACACTGAAGCTTTCTTT
TRBV27	-	TRBJ2-1	-	CASSPTGHNEQFF	TGTGCCAGCAGTCCAACAGGGCATAATGAGCAGTTCTTC
TRBV18	TRBD1	TRBJ2-2	-	CASSPTGGQTGELFF	TGTGCCAGCTCACCTACAGGGGGCCAAACCGGGGAGCTGTTTTTT
TRBV28	-	TRBJ2-2	-	CASGRTGELFF	TGTGCCAGCGGCCGCACCGGGGAGCTGTTTTTT
TRBV4-2	TRBD2	TRBJ2-1	-	CASSQAGARGGWDEQFF	TGTGCCAGCAGCCAGGCCGGCGCCCGCGGGGGGTGGGATGAGCAGTTCTTC
TRBV5-1	-	TRBJ2-7	-	CASSLGGSSYEQYF	TGCGCCAGCAGCTTGGGCGGCAGCTCCTACGAGCAGTACTTC
TRBV5-1	-	TRBJ2-3	-	CASSDYPSTDTQYF	TGCGCCAGCAGCGACTATCCTAGCACAGATACGCAGTATTTT
TRBV19	TRBD1	TRBJ1-5	-	CASSIDPGQGANQPQHF	TGTGCCAGTAGTATAGACCCGGGACAGGGGGCAAATCAGCCCCAGCATTTT
TRBV4-2	-	TRBJ2-1	-	CASSQSTPSYNEQFF	TGTGCCAGCAGCCAGTCTACCCCCTCCTACAATGAGCAGTTCTTC
TRBV19	-	TRBJ1-1	-	CASTSRGGSRDTEAFF	TGTGCCAGTACCAGCCGGGGTGGGAGTAGGGACACTGAAGCTTTCTTT
TRBV27	-	TRBJ2-1	-	CASSLYQYHEQFF	TGTGCCAGCAGTTTATACCAGTATCATGAGCAGTTCTTC
TRBV27	-	TRBJ2-1	-	CASSLAGAWREQFF	TGTGCCAGCAGTTTAGCGGGGGCCTGGAGGGAGCAGTTCTTC
TRBV13	-	TRBJ2-7	-	CASSSPRVSYEQYF	TGTGCCAGCAGCTCCCCGCGGGTATCCTACGAGCAGTACTTC
TRBV12-5	-	TRBJ2-5	few	CASGMGETQYF	TGTGCTAGTGGGATGGGCGAGACCCAGTACTTC
TRBV7-8	TRBD1	TRBJ2-3	-	CASSLARGQGVGRTDTQYF	TGTGCCAGCAGCTTAGCGCGAGGGCAGGGGGTGGGAAGGACAGATACGCAGTATTTT
TRBV4-2	TRBD2	TRBJ2-1	-	CASSQGSGGTNEQFF	TGTGCCAGCAGCCAAGGTAGCGGGGGGACGAATGAGCAGTTCTTC
TRBV6-5	TRBD1	TRBJ2-5	-	CASSSYRGSGETQYF	TGTGCCAGCAGTTCCTACAGGGGATCCGGAGAGACCCAGTACTTC
TRBV5-1	TRBD2	TRBJ2-7	few	CASSRGEGYEQYF	TGCGCCAGCAGTCGCGGGGAGGGCTACGAGCAGTACTTC
TRBV25-1	-	TRBJ1-2	-	CASSEGHRYGYTF	TGTGCCAGCAGTGAGGGACATCGCTATGGCTACACCTTC
TRBV7-9	TRBD2	TRBJ2-5	-	CASSLMRGSEETQYF	TGTGCCAGCAGCTTAATGCGGGGGTCTGAAGAGACCCAGTACTTC
TRBV27	-	TRBJ2-1	-	CASSPDPRAEVFF	TGTGCCAGCAGTCCAGACCCGAGAGCTGAGGTGTTCTTC
TRBV19	TRBD1	TRBJ2-7	-	CASKEDRASEQHF	TGTGCCAGTAAGGAGGACAGGGCATCCGAGCAGCACTTC
TRBV30	-	TRBJ1-1	-	CAWSSWSGTEAFF	TGTGCCTGGAGTTCCTGGTCGGGCACTGAAGCTTTCTTT
TRBV19	-	TRBJ1-4	once	CASSIGDRLLEKLFF	TGTGCCAGTAGTATAGGCGACAGACTTTTGGAAAAACTGTTTTTT
TRBV18	-	TRBJ2-7	once	CASSPGAAPYEQYF	TGTGCCAGCTCACCTGGGGCGGCCCCCTACGAGCAGTACTTC
TRBV19	-	TRBJ1-1	-	CASSIGGALNTEAFF	TGTGCCAGTAGTATCGGAGGGGCTTTGAACACTGAAGCTTTCTTT
TRBV4-2	-	TRBJ2-7	-	CASSLVRDYSYEQYF	TGTGCCAGCAGCCTGGTGCGGGATTACTCCTACGAGCAGTACTTC
TRBV4-2	-	TRBJ2-1	-	CASSQDRREQFF	TGTGCCAGCAGCCAAGATAGGCGGGAGCAGTTCTTC
TRBV6-5	TRBD1	TRBJ2-7	-	CASSGGQVVYEQYF	TGTGCCAGCAGTGGAGGACAGGTCGTCTACGAGCAGTACTTC
TRBV5-4	TRBD1	TRBJ1-1	-	CASSWDRVTEAFF	TGTGCCAGCAGCTGGGACAGGGTTACTGAAGCTTTCTTT
TRBV10-2	TRBD1	TRBJ1-2	-	CASRGTDYGYTF	TGCGCCAGCAGGGGGACAGACTATGGCTACACCTTC
TRBV27	-	TRBJ1-6	-	CASSLLFFVTIPANSSYNSPLHF	TGTGCCAGCAGTTTACTTTTTTTCGTTACGATCCCTGCGAACAGCTCCTATAATTCACCCCTCCACTTT
TRBV5-1	-	TRBJ2-5	-	CASSLLTGSGEETQYF	TGCGCCAGCAGCCTCCTGACAGGTTCAGGGGAAGAGACCCAGTACTTC
TRBV11-2	TRBD2	TRBJ2-7	-	CASSPAASGSYEQYF	TGTGCCAGCAGCCCCGCGGCTAGCGGATCCTACGAGCAGTACTTC
TRBV4-2	TRBD2	TRBJ2-7	-	CASSQVLTSGSLEQYF	TGTGCCAGCAGCCAAGTGTTGACTAGCGGGTCTCTCGAGCAGTACTTC
TRBV6-6	TRBD1	TRBJ1-2	-	CASSYGTGIGYTF	TGTGCCAGCAGTTATGGGACAGGTATTGGCTACACCTTC
TRBV29-1	-	TRBJ1-1	-	CSVEWQSKSVNTEAFF	TGCAGCGTTGAATGGCAATCCAAAAGCGTGAACACTGAAGCTTTCTTT
TRBV5-8	-	TRBJ2-7	-	CASSLPFNSYEQYF	TGTGCCAGCAGCCTGCCCTTTAACTCTTACGAGCAGTACTTC
TRBV10-3	TRBD1	TRBJ1-2	many	CAISESKQGAVGYTF	TGTGCCATCAGTGAGTCGAAACAGGGGGCTGTCGGCTACACCTTC
TRBV5-1	TRBD1	TRBJ1-1	-	CASRRTGFEAFF	TGCGCCAGCAGAAGGACAGGGTTTGAAGCTTTCTTT
TRBV29-1	TRBD1	TRBJ2-2	-	CSGSSGQTNTGELFF	TGCAGCGGATCCTCGGGACAGACGAACACCGGGGAGCTGTTTTTT
TRBV7-9	-	TRBJ1-6	-	CASSHSLLGGESPLHF	TGTGCCAGCAGCCACTCTTTGTTGGGGGGAGAATCACCCCTCCACTTT
TRBV5-1	-	TRBJ2-2	-	CASSLGGAGELFF	TGCGCCAGCAGCTTGGGCGGGGCCGGGGAGCTGTTTTTT
TRBV19	-	TRBJ1-2	-	CASKRGINYGYTF	TGTGCCAGTAAGCGGGGCATTAACTATGGCTACACCTTC
TRBV19	TRBD1	TRBJ2-1	-	CASSWTGSSYNEQFF	TGTGCCAGTAGCTGGACAGGGAGCTCCTACAATGAGCAGTTCTTC
TRBV7-6	-	TRBJ1-2	-	CASSLGQGAYGYTF	TGTGCCAGCAGCTTGGGGCAAGGGGCCTATGGCTACACCTTC
TRBV2	-	TRBJ1-3	-	CASSPQGSGNTIYF	TGTGCCAGCAGCCCCCAGGGCTCTGGAAACACCATATATTTT
TRBV12-2	-	TRBJ1-1	-	CASRLLGGRLGNTEAFF	TGTGCAAGTCGCTTACTAGGTGGGAGGTTGGGGAACACTGAAGCTTTCTTT
TRBV5-6	-	TRBJ1-1	-	CASSLAGGLHEAFF	TGTGCCAGCAGCTTGGCCGGGGGGCTCCATGAAGCTTTCTTT
TRBV5-6	-	TRBJ2-3	-	CASSLNSGATDTQYF	TGTGCCAGCAGTTTAAATAGCGGTGCCACAGATACGCAGTATTTT
TRBV10-3	TRBD1	TRBJ2-1	-	CAISAWDSTSNEQFF	TGTGCCATCAGTGCTTGGGACAGCACTAGCAATGAGCAGTTCTTC
TRBV27	TRBD1	TRBJ1-1	-	CASSSPGQGVRGDTEAFF	TGTGCCAGCAGTTCCCCGGGACAGGGGGTAAGGGGGGACACTGAAGCTTTCTTT
TRBV5-1	TRBD2	TRBJ2-3	-	CASSTPSGASTDTQYF	TGCGCCAGCAGCACCCCTAGCGGGGCTAGCACAGATACGCAGTATTTT